Below, 14 T cell receptor beta chains from the same sample are listed, as sequenced in a study of cytomegalovirus exposure and HLA in healthy donors. It was with 60 Vbeta and 13 Jbeta primers that the PCR ran. Libraries were prepared by immunoSEQ multiplex PCR; TCRdb keeps only in-frame clonotypes and omits some of them. The sample comprises 60,000 to 100,000 clones, about four fifths of which are singletons, and approximately 1.6% rests with the top ten. The sample consisted of PBMCs. The receptor set was obtained from a middle-aged man in good health and CMV-seronegative.

To note about this clone: The junction shows a germline mismatch at one end, possibly a read error. J is TRBJ2-7 and V is TRBV7-7; 9 positions match TRBD2. Germline V gives CDR1 SSHAT, CDR2 FNYEAQ (reference sequence). The CDR3 contains 13 residues. The CDR3 DNA is TGTGCTAGCAGCCCAGGGACTAGCACCGAGCAGTACTTC. Encoded protein: CASSPGTSTEQYF.

The gene calls are TRBV7-9 and TRBJ2-7, with D hard to call. The V gene's germline CDR1 is SEHNR and CDR2 FQNEAQ (reference sequence). CDR3 length: 15 residues. V was pared by 4 bases and J by 2 bases, with 15 bases between. CDR3 loop: CASSSPLTETYEQYF. The CDR3 nucleotides are TGTGCCAGCAGCTCCCCCTTGACTGAGACCTACGAGCAGTACTTC.

The rearrangement links TRBV2 to TRBJ2-7; D may be TRBD2 (6 bases). V was trimmed by 6 bases and J by 2 bases, leaving 20 bases between them. The CDR3 consists of 16 residues. The V gene's germline CDR1 is SNHLY and CDR2 FYNNEI. The CDR3 spells CASRLSGTLGAYEQYF. The CDR3 DNA is TGTGCCAGCAGGTTGTCCGGGACTTTAGGCGCCTACGAGCAGTACTTC.

This clone was detected once. The chain is built from TRBV4-2 and TRBJ1-3; 8 bases fit TRBD1. This CDR3 contains 17 residues. V shed 0 bases and J 7 bases; nucleotides not matched to a gene: 11. CDR1 is LGHNA and CDR2 is YNFKEQ in the germline V gene. DNA of the CDR3: TGTGCCAGCAGCCAAGACGGACCGGGACAGGTCCGGAACACCATATATTTT. Protein product: CASSQDGPGQVRNTIYF.

V usage is TRBV7-6 and J usage is TRBJ2-5; 7 nucleotides align to TRBD1. Germline loops: CDR1 SGHVS, CDR2 FNYEAQ. V lost 5 bases and J lost 5; bases outside the gene matches: 5. CDR3 size: 13 residues. The CDR3 DNA reads as TGTGCCAGCAGCGAGACAGGGATGGAGACCCAGTACTTC. It yields the protein CASSETGMETQYF.

This clone came up once. CDR3 in amino acids: CASSVAPGDTGELFF. DNA for the CDR3: TGTGCCAGCAGCGTAGCTCCGGGAGACACCGGGGAGCTGTTTTTT. The J gene is TRBJ2-2, the V gene TRBV9, with D tentatively TRBD2 (6 bases). There are 15 residues in the CDR3. V was cut by 0 bases and J by 3 bases, with 9 bases left in between. Germline V gene sequence: CDR1 SGDLS, CDR2 YYNGEE.

In its sample, this clone was seen a few times. The chain has TRBV11-2 and TRBJ1-5, with D unclear. CDR3 size: 13 residues. The germline gives CDR1 SGHAT, CDR2 FQNNGV. Trimming shortened V by 2 bases and J by 5 bases, and 7 bases separated the two germline ends. CDR3 DNA: TGTGCCAGCAGCTTAAACTTGTATCAGCCCCAGCATTTT. It encodes CASSLNLYQPQHF.

This chain links TRBV28 with TRBJ1-2; 8 bases map to TRBD1. V trimming: 6 bases; J trimming: 5 bases; junction bases outside the gene matches: 11. This CDR3 comprises 15 residues. Looked up from germline, CDR1 is MDHEN and CDR2 is SYDVKM. CDR3 sequence: CASSPPGGPSYGYTF. The CDR3 bases are TGTGCCAGCAGCCCCCCAGGGGGCCCTTCTTATGGCTACACCTTC.

The chain combines TRBV10-2 with TRBJ2-3, with D perhaps TRBD2 (6 bases). V was cut by 4 bases and J by 3 bases, with 14 bases left in between. This CDR3 is built from 15 residues. Germline V gene sequence: CDR1 WSHSY, CDR2 SAAADI. Written as DNA, the CDR3 is TGCGCCAGCAGTGGGACTACCCGCCCGACAGATACGCAGTATTTT. It encodes CASSGTTRPTDTQYF.

CDR3 region: CASSLEGSASSYNEQFF. The CDR3, as DNA: TGTGCCAGCAGCCTCGAGGGTAGCGCTAGCTCCTACAATGAGCAGTTCTTC. V and J are TRBV4-2 and TRBJ2-1; TRBD2 might be the D (5 bases). Trimming took 4 bases from V and 0 from J, leaving 16 bases between them. The CDR3 length is 17 residues. Germline V gives CDR1 LGHNA, CDR2 YNFKEQ.

The chain has TRBV2 and TRBJ2-1, with D maybe TRBD1 (5 bases). Deletions cut 7 bases from V and 0 bases from J, with 13 bases between. Per germline, CDR1 SNHLY and CDR2 FYNNEI. The CDR3 has 15 amino acids. The CDR3: CASTLGQASYNEQFF. The CDR3 region has the DNA TGTGCCAGCACCCTCGGACAAGCCTCCTACAATGAGCAGTTCTTC.

CDR3 bases: TGTGCCAGCTCACCGGGTCAGGGAGCGGGGAGCACAGATACGCAGTATTTT. Its translation: CASSPGQGAGSTDTQYF. The chain couples TRBV18 to TRBJ2-3; TRBD2 aligns across 7 bases. The germline CDR1 and CDR2 sequences are KGHSH and LQKENI. V lost 3 bases to trimming and J lost 0 bases; unmatched junction nucleotides: 9. This CDR3 is 17 amino acids long.

The chain uses TRBV7-9 and TRBJ2-7, with 7 bases matching TRBD2. CDR1 and CDR2 (germline): SEHNR, FQNEAQ (reference sequence). This CDR3 has 16 residues. The V gene end was trimmed by 5 bases and the J gene end by 6 bases; junction bases not matched to a gene: 16. CDR3 in amino acids: CASSHPGSGLTGEQYF. In nucleotides, the CDR3 is TGTGCCAGCAGCCACCCGGGGTCGGGACTAACCGGCGAGCAGTACTTC.

The V and J genes are TRBV28 and TRBJ1-1, with D maybe TRBD1 (5 bases). CDR1 is MDHEN and CDR2 is SYDVKM in the germline V gene. Deletions cut 6 bases from V and 1 base from J, with 12 bases between. The CDR3 runs to 14 residues. The CDR3 protein is CASRAGTANTEAFF. In DNA form, the CDR3 reads TGTGCCAGCAGGGCGGGGACGGCGAACACTGAAGCTTTCTTT.